A selection of T cell receptor beta chains follows, all from one sample in a study of blood T cell repertoires in COVID-19. Only in-frame clones appear in the TCRdb table, and some are missing; sequencing was by immunoSEQ multiplex PCR. The sample lists approximately 150,000 clones, around 82% occurring once. Sequenced material: PBMCs or T cells enriched from blood (not recorded which). The receptors come from a man aged 35 to 55 who had recovered from COVID-19. Both conserved end residues are part of each CDR3. D genes are given only for firm matches.

v_gene	len	d_gene	CDR3aa
TRBV7-3	14	TRBD1	CASSLGTGDTEAFF
TRBV9	17	TRBD1	CASSVPGTGQSSYEQYF
TRBV7-3	19	TRBD1	CASSLRDRVLRYSNQPQHF
TRBV7-2	15	-	CASSSYNSGTDTQYF
TRBV27	12	TRBD1	CATPDRANTIYF
TRBV30	13	-	CAWSVTGGYGYTF
TRBV7-3	17	TRBD1	CASSLWGQGTGDNEQFF
TRBV19	11	-	CATPLADGYTF
TRBV2	12	-	CASRLEADTQYF
TRBV24-1	14	-	CATSDPNRSHEQFF
TRBV6-5	15	TRBD1	CASSYRTGDLYGYTF
TRBV4-1	16	-	CASSPSSWGSADTQYF
TRBV4-1	16	TRBD1	CASSQPPGQGNSPLHF
TRBV7-9	18	TRBD1	CASSFPLFGQGANNEQFF
TRBV7-2	16	TRBD2	CASSLPSLAGEETQYF
TRBV6-5	14	TRBD1	CASRTGGGNYGYTF
TRBV5-1	14	-	CASSLSSYTDTQYF
TRBV7-6	17	TRBD1	CASSRRINRGPGTEAFF
TRBV27	14	TRBD1	CASSLRQGLFEAFF
TRBV19	15	-	CASGERIRSNYGYTF
TRBV9	15	TRBD2	CASSFSGGPYNEQFF
TRBV6-1	14	-	CASSEGGWSAEAFF
TRBV9	14	-	CASSFLPSGVEAFF
TRBV9	16	TRBD2	CASTSGGTTSYNEQFF
TRBV12-3/TRBV12-4	13	-	CASSLSSGNTIYF
TRBV4-1	14	-	CASSRGPGGYGYTF
TRBV23-1	11	-	CASSHLWPQHF
TRBV5-1	13	-	CASSLGAGYGYTF
TRBV19	14	-	CASSISFSGNTIYF
TRBV7-6	14	-	CASSSRTVRDGYTF
TRBV5-1	11	-	CASSLERQAFF
TRBV27	16	TRBD2	CASKRGSGPPAETQYF
TRBV5-4	13	TRBD1	CASSLDGTGQQYF
TRBV3-1/TRBV3-2	15	TRBD2	CASSPGLAGDETQYF
TRBV7-9	14	TRBD1	CASSAGTGNQPQHF
TRBV6-5	15	TRBD1	CASSRTGYSNQPQHF
TRBV3-1/TRBV3-2	14	-	CASSQGQAAGGYTF
TRBV6-5	14	TRBD2	CASKAASGWNEQFF
TRBV5-1	14	-	CASSRNEGAGTQYF
TRBV13	15	-	CASSLGDRDFYGYTF
TRBV30	12	TRBD1	CAWSRDSQGYTF
TRBV4-1	16	-	CASSQVGGPTGNTIYF
TRBV2	16	TRBD1	CASSERQGLGGQPQHF
TRBV10-2	15	TRBD1	CASSSDRTGGYGYTF
TRBV5-6	15	TRBD1	CASSRTGGAYGELFF
TRBV19	14	TRBD2	CASNGGSLAGTQYF
TRBV3-1/TRBV3-2	11	-	CASSHGRGYTF
TRBV10-3	13	-	CAISVREDETQYF
TRBV18	17	TRBD1	CASSPVSPRQGAYEQYF
TRBV7-3	13	TRBD1	CASSPQGEGIQYF
TRBV3-1/TRBV3-2	11	-	CASSQAVEQYF
TRBV3-1/TRBV3-2	17	TRBD1	CASSHDRGSHSGNTIYF
TRBV5-1	13	TRBD1	CASSLATGLGAFF
TRBV21-1	16	-	CASSKWRQGEDTEAFF
TRBV7-7	17	-	CASSLEFQGRDNNEQFF